This TCR beta chain was recorded in a study of blood T cell repertoires in COVID-19. Method: immunoSEQ multiplex PCR; TCRdb's copy keeps in-frame clones and lacks some. This table has roughly 220,000 clones, roughly 89% appearing once. Everyone who took part was roughly 18 to 90 years old, and they came from 20 to 25 US areas. Recovered participants had two consecutive negative NP/OP PCR tests, healthcare professional clearance, or symptom resolution. CDR1 MRHNA and CDR2 SNTAGT come from the germline V gene. Trimming took off 8 bases at V and 8 bases at J, with 21 bases between the two ends. The CDR3 is 14 amino acids.

What was sequenced was PBMCs or T cells enriched from blood (not recorded which). The chain employs TRBV6-4 and TRBJ1-2; D possibly corresponds to TRBD1 (5 bases). The TCR was taken from a woman in her 40s who had recovered from COVID-19. CDR3 in amino acids: CASRGDPFNGGYTF. CDR3 coding DNA: TGTGCCAGCCGGGGGGACCCTTTTAATGGCGGCTACACCTTC.